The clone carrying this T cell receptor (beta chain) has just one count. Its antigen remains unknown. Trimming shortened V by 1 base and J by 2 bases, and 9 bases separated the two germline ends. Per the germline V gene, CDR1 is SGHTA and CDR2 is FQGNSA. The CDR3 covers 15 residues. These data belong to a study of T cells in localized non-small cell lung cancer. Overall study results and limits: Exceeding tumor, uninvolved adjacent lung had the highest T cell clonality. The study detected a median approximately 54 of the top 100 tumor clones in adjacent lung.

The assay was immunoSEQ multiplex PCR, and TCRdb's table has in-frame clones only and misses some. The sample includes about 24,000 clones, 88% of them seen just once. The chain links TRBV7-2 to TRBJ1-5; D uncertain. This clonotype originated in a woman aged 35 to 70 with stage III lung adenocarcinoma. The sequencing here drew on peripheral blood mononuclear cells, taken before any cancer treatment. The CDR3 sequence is CASSLGGIGNQPQHF. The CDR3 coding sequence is TGTGCCAGCAGCTTAGGGGGAATCGGCAATCAGCCCCAGCATTTT. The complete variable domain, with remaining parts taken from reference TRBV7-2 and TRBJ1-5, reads GAGVSQSPSNKVTEKGKDVELRCDPISGHTALYWYRQSLGQGLEFLIYFQGNSAPDKSGLPSDRFSAERTGGSVSTLTIQRTQQEDSAVYLCASSLGGIGNQPQHFGDGTRLSIL.